Sequencing of this T cell receptor beta chain was carried out in a study of blood T cell repertoires in COVID-19. Overall study: T cells, B-cell-depleted T cells, or PBMCs provided the cDNA or gDNA that served as material.

Source study methods: Counts of nucleated cells, estimated from reference gene primer amplification, were obtained. Here immunoSEQ multiplex PCR was the method, and the copy in TCRdb shows in-frame clones only, minus some. From that table come the V and J calls and clone size; the DNA was used to work out D and trimming. This sample yields approximately 150,000 clones, of which around nine tenths are seen a single time; roughly 2.4% belongs to the top ten. Enrolment of Seattle patients took place during active infection, and they were followed longitudinally. Germline V lookup: CDR1 LGHDT, CDR2 YNNKEL (reference sequence). V shed 8 bases and J 0 bases; nucleotides not matched to a gene: 7. This CDR3 is built from 16 residues.

The gene calls are TRBV3-1 (or the pseudogene TRBV3-2) and TRBJ2-6; 7 bases are shared with TRBD1. The specimen was peripheral blood. The source of this sequence is a woman older than 75 with COVID-19, enrolled during active disease. The CDR3 is CASRGQASSGANVLTF. CDR3 nucleotide sequence: TGTGCCAGCCGCGGACAGGCTAGCTCTGGGGCCAACGTCCTGACTTTC.